This TCR beta chain was found in a study of cytomegalovirus exposure and HLA in healthy donors. Germline V gives CDR1 MNHEY, CDR2 SVGAGI. Trimming took off 6 bases at V and 3 bases at J, with 11 bases between the two ends. The CDR3 extends over 13 amino acids. This clone was counted a single time. The PCR made use of 60 Vbeta and 13 Jbeta primers. This table comes from immunoSEQ multiplex PCR, and its TCRdb copy is limited to in-frame clones, with some not included. The sample has about 160,000 clones; roughly four fifths are singletons. The sequenced material came from PBMCs. This sequence joins TRBV6-5 and TRBJ1-2; the D is unclear. This TCR was sampled from a man aged 50-59 years in good health and CMV-seropositive. In DNA, the CDR3 is TGTGCCAGCAGGCCTCTTGGAGACTATGGCTACACCTTC. Protein product: CASRPLGDYGYTF.